This is a list of T cell receptor beta chains from one sample in a study of cytomegalovirus exposure and HLA in healthy donors. Here immunoSEQ multiplex PCR was the method, and the copy in TCRdb shows in-frame clones only, minus some. The sample yields tens of thousands of clones, of which the top ten take up roughly 5%. Specimen: PBMCs. The receptors originated from a woman aged 40 to 50 in good health and CMV-seropositive. Each CDR3 is given with its conserved first and last residue. Each record gives: D gene, V gene, J gene, CDR3 protein, CDR3 DNA. A D gene is named only where the DNA matches it firmly.

d_call: -; v_call: TRBV19; j_call: TRBJ1-1; cdr3_aa: CASSIVGTKSTEAFF; cdr3_nt: TGTGCCAGTAGTATCGTTGGGACAAAGAGCACTGAAGCTTTCTTT
d_call: TRBD1; v_call: TRBV27; j_call: TRBJ1-2; cdr3_aa: CASSRRTGHNYGYTF; cdr3_nt: TGTGCCAGCAGTCGGCGGACAGGGCATAACTATGGCTACACCTTC
d_call: TRBD1; v_call: TRBV28; j_call: TRBJ1-2; cdr3_aa: CASSPPPTGGLGYTF; cdr3_nt: TGTGCCAGCAGTCCCCCACCGACAGGGGGCCTTGGCTACACCTTC
d_call: TRBD1; v_call: TRBV7-2; j_call: TRBJ1-6; cdr3_aa: CASSLDYRGSYNSPLHF; cdr3_nt: TGTGCCAGCAGCTTAGACTACAGGGGCTCCTATAATTCACCCCTCCACTTT
d_call: TRBD2; v_call: TRBV6-5; j_call: TRBJ2-7; cdr3_aa: CASSYGASGADDEQYF; cdr3_nt: TGTGCCAGCAGTTACGGGGCTAGCGGGGCCGACGACGAGCAGTACTTC
d_call: TRBD1; v_call: TRBV28; j_call: TRBJ1-2; cdr3_aa: CASSWTGGGYGYTF; cdr3_nt: TGTGCCAGCAGTTGGACAGGGGGAGGATATGGCTACACCTTC
d_call: -; v_call: TRBV5-1; j_call: TRBJ2-3; cdr3_aa: CASSLLPLGGADTQYF; cdr3_nt: TGCGCCAGCAGTCTCCTCCCACTAGGTGGCGCAGATACGCAGTATTTT
d_call: -; v_call: TRBV27; j_call: TRBJ2-7; cdr3_aa: CASSLGQVNEQYF; cdr3_nt: TGTGCCAGCAGTTTGGGCCAGGTGAACGAGCAGTACTTC
d_call: TRBD1; v_call: TRBV7-2; j_call: TRBJ1-2; cdr3_aa: CASSFGGGSEGYTF; cdr3_nt: TGTGCCAGCAGCTTCGGAGGGGGCTCGGAGGGCTACACCTTC
d_call: -; v_call: TRBV7-3; j_call: TRBJ1-1; cdr3_aa: CASSLWGDTEAFF; cdr3_nt: TGTGCCAGCAGCTTATGGGGGGACACTGAAGCTTTCTTT
d_call: TRBD2; v_call: TRBV7-6; j_call: TRBJ2-1; cdr3_aa: CASSTSGGADEQFF; cdr3_nt: TGTGCCAGCAGTACTAGCGGGGGGGCCGATGAGCAGTTCTTC
d_call: -; v_call: TRBV7-9; j_call: TRBJ2-1; cdr3_aa: CASSSGDRLFRNEQFF; cdr3_nt: TGTGCCAGCAGCTCGGGGGACCGTCTTTTTAGGAATGAGCAGTTCTTC
d_call: -; v_call: TRBV4-3; j_call: TRBJ1-2; cdr3_aa: CASSQEPGVWYGYTF; cdr3_nt: TGCGCCAGCAGCCAAGAGCCCGGGGTTTGGTATGGCTACACCTTC
d_call: -; v_call: TRBV27; j_call: TRBJ2-2; cdr3_aa: CASSLKGVIGAGELFF; cdr3_nt: TGTGCCAGCAGTTTAAAGGGGGTAATTGGCGCCGGGGAGCTGTTTTTT
d_call: TRBD2; v_call: TRBV4-2; j_call: TRBJ2-6; cdr3_aa: CASSQLWAGAGANVLTF; cdr3_nt: TGTGCCAGCAGCCAACTGTGGGCGGGGGCTGGGGCCAACGTCCTGACTTTC
d_call: TRBD1; v_call: TRBV6-1; j_call: TRBJ1-5; cdr3_aa: CASRIDRGQPQHF; cdr3_nt: TGTGCCAGCAGGATAGACAGGGGTCAGCCCCAGCATTTT
d_call: -; v_call: TRBV7-9; j_call: TRBJ1-2; cdr3_aa: CASSLFFSGDHGYTF; cdr3_nt: TGTGCCAGCAGCTTATTTTTCTCAGGGGACCATGGCTACACCTTC
d_call: -; v_call: TRBV14; j_call: TRBJ1-2; cdr3_aa: CASSQDRGYGYTF; cdr3_nt: TGTGCCAGCAGCCAAGACAGGGGTTATGGCTACACCTTC
d_call: -; v_call: TRBV4-3; j_call: TRBJ1-1; cdr3_aa: CASSQGEETGVPNTEAFF; cdr3_nt: TGCGCCAGCAGCCAAGGAGAAGAGACGGGGGTCCCGAACACTGAAGCTTTCTTT
d_call: TRBD2; v_call: TRBV7-9; j_call: TRBJ2-3; cdr3_aa: CASSLGWGGASGSTDTQYF; cdr3_nt: TGTGCCAGCAGCTTGGGGTGGGGAGGGGCAAGTGGTAGCACAGATACGCAGTATTTT
d_call: -; v_call: TRBV5-8; j_call: TRBJ2-1; cdr3_aa: CASSLVAVNEQFF; cdr3_nt: TGTGCCAGCAGCTTGGTCGCGGTGAATGAGCAGTTCTTC
d_call: TRBD1; v_call: TRBV7-9; j_call: TRBJ1-2; cdr3_aa: CASRRTGDGGYTF; cdr3_nt: TGTGCCAGCAGGAGGACAGGGGACGGCGGCTACACCTTC
d_call: -; v_call: TRBV30; j_call: TRBJ2-7; cdr3_aa: CAWSVRGRLYEQYF; cdr3_nt: TGTGCCTGGAGTGTACGGGGTCGTCTATACGAGCAGTACTTC
d_call: TRBD2; v_call: TRBV9; j_call: TRBJ2-7; cdr3_aa: CASSVGPGRAGFSYEQYF; cdr3_nt: TGTGCCAGCAGCGTAGGACCCGGGAGGGCCGGATTCTCCTACGAGCAGTACTTC
d_call: TRBD2; v_call: TRBV5-8; j_call: TRBJ2-5; cdr3_aa: CASSKGLADRQETQYF; cdr3_nt: TGTGCCAGCAGCAAGGGACTAGCGGACCGACAAGAGACCCAGTACTTC
d_call: TRBD1; v_call: TRBV29-1; j_call: TRBJ2-3; cdr3_aa: CSVEERQGADTQYF; cdr3_nt: TGCAGCGTTGAAGAACGACAGGGGGCAGATACGCAGTATTTT